Following are 27 T cell receptor beta chains from one sample sequenced in a study of response to subunit inactivated influenza vaccine. Each CDR3 protein is one row after TCRdb ran MiXCR on the RT-PCR reads. The table has hundreds of thousands of distinct CDR3 sequences, 15% to 18% seen once. Sequenced here: PBMCs from blood, sampled 11 to 12 days after vaccination. The receptor set was obtained from a man in his fifties who received an inactivated influenza vaccine.

This rearrangement joins TRBV18 to TRBJ2-3, with TRBD2 as a possible D gene (6 bases). Germline CDR1 KGHSH, CDR2 LQKENI. The germline V and J ends were trimmed by 0 bases and 1 base, with 11 bases remaining between them. The length of the CDR3 is 16 residues. CDR3 bases: TGTGCCAGCTCACCACCGGGACTTTGGGGCACAGATACGCAGTATTTT. Translating gives CASSPPGLWGTDTQYF.

This clonotype came up a few times. The rearrangement joins TRBV5-1 to TRBJ2-2, with a possible D match to TRBD1 (6 bases). The CDR3 consists of 12 residues. V was cut by 7 bases and J by 4 bases, with 8 bases left in between. Germline CDR1 and CDR2: SGHRS and YFSETQ. CDR3 in amino acids: CASQGSTGELFF. The CDR3 nucleotides read TGCGCCAGCCAGGGGAGCACCGGGGAGCTGTTTTTT.

This clonotype was counted a few times. The chain employs TRBV15 and TRBJ2-7; 13 nucleotides align to TRBD2. Trimming removed 5 bases from V and 5 bases from J; junction bases left unmatched: 3. CDR3 length: 14 residues. In germline, CDR1 is LNHNV, CDR2 YYDKDF (reference sequence). CDR3 nucleotides: TGTGCCACCAGCGGGACTAGCGGGACCCACGAGCAGTACTTC. Encoded protein: CATSGTSGTHEQYF.

Many counts were recorded for this clonotype. The chain links TRBV7-2 to TRBJ2-1; 7 bases agree with TRBD2. The germline V gene has CDR1 SGHTA and CDR2 FQGNSA. CDR3 length: 15 residues. The V segment lost 5 bases and the J segment 8 bases; nucleotides outside the gene matches: 12. The CDR3 protein is CASSPVAGVGYEQFF. For the CDR3, the DNA is TGTGCCAGCAGCCCGGTGGCGGGAGTGGGATATGAGCAGTTCTTC.

This clonotype came up a few times. This sequence joins TRBV2 and TRBJ2-7; unclear D gene. Trimming took 7 bases from V and 1 from J, leaving 5 bases between them. Germline CDR1 and CDR2: SNHLY and FYNNEI. This CDR3 comprises 11 residues. For the CDR3, the DNA is TGTGCCAGCAAGCAGTCCTACGAGCAGTACTTC. Amino acids: CASKQSYEQYF.

In its sample, this clonotype was seen many times. The chain links TRBV10-3 to TRBJ2-5, with D perhaps matching TRBD1 or TRBD2 (6 bases each). The CDR3 loop spans 13 amino acids. V gave up 6 bases and J gave up 5 bases, with 13 bases separating them. Germline lookup yields CDR1 ENHRY and CDR2 SYGVKD. The CDR3 DNA follows: TGTGCCATCAGAAGAACAGGGAGGGAGACCCAGTACTTC. As protein: CAIRRTGRETQYF.

This clonotype was seen ten or more times. V usage is TRBV18 and J usage is TRBJ2-1; a weak D match, TRBD1 (6 bases). From germline, CDR1 is KGHSH and CDR2 LQKENI. The length of the CDR3 is 13 residues. The germline V and J ends were trimmed by 5 bases and 4 bases, with 9 bases remaining between them. In DNA, the CDR3 is TGTGCCAGCTCATTCGACAGGTACAATGAGCAGTTCTTC. This sequence encodes CASSFDRYNEQFF. The full variable domain, in which reference TRBV18 and TRBJ2-1 provide the parts outside the CDR3, is NAGVMQNPRHLVRRRGQEARLRCSPMKGHSHVYWYRQLPEEGLKFMVYLQKENIIDESGMPKERFSAEFPKEGPSILRIQQVVRGDSAAYFCASSFDRYNEQFFGPGTRLTVL.

The chain uses TRBV11-2 and TRBJ2-1; TRBD2 matches at 11 bases. The CDR3 consists of 18 residues. Losses at the gene ends were 5 bases for V and 8 bases for J; bases not matched to a gene: 17. Germline V CDR1 and CDR2: SGHAT, FQNNGV. For the CDR3, the DNA is TGTGCCAGCAGCCTCCGGGGGTATAGCGGGAGGGCCGTGGATGAGCAGTTCTTC. Translating it yields CASSLRGYSGRAVDEQFF.

DNA for the CDR3: TGTGCCAGCAGCTTAGCGCGGGGAAAGTCACCCCTCCACTTT. Translated: CASSLARGKSPLHF. This chain connects TRBV7-8 to TRBJ1-6; D not certain. CDR3 length: 14 residues. Per germline, CDR1 SGHVS and CDR2 FQNEAQ. Trimming cost V 0 bases and J 10 bases, with 10 bases left between them.

The sample holds one count of this clonotype. The chain employs TRBV20-1 and TRBJ2-5; TRBD2 matches at 9 bases. This CDR3 has 15 residues. Germline V gene data show CDR1 as DFQATT and CDR2 as SNEGSKA (reference sequence). Trimming at V came to 3 bases and at J to 1 base, leaving 6 bases not matched to a gene. The CDR3 region is CSARRLAGIQETQYF. The CDR3, as DNA: TGCAGTGCTAGGCGCCTAGCGGGGATCCAAGAGACCCAGTACTTC.

This clonotype was counted a few times. This sequence joins TRBV27 and TRBJ2-5; D perhaps matches TRBD2 (5 bases). The ends were cut back, 6 bases at V and 5 bases at J, with 16 bases in the middle. The CDR3 is 14 residues long. The germline gives CDR1 MNHEY, CDR2 SMNVEV (reference sequence). The CDR3 nucleotides are TGTGCCAGCAGGCCCCCGGGGTCCAAGGAGACCCAGTACTTC. Translating it yields CASRPPGSKETQYF.

A few counts support this clonotype. This chain uses TRBV3-1 with TRBJ2-7; no firm D call. CDR3 length equals 13 residues. Trimming took 3 bases from V and 6 from J, leaving 12 bases between them. Germline assignment: CDR1 LGHDT and CDR2 YNNKEL (reference sequence). The CDR3: CASSQARHGEQYF. The CDR3 region has the DNA TGTGCCAGCAGCCAGGCCCGACACGGCGAGCAGTACTTC.

The J gene is TRBJ2-3, the V gene TRBV5-1; D is undetermined. The CDR3 has 12 amino acids. Germline CDR1 and CDR2: SGHRS and YFSETQ. The V gene lost 2 bases and the J gene lost 7 bases, with 8 bases spanning the gap. The CDR3 here is CASSFGRNTQYF. The DNA of the CDR3 is TGCGCCAGCAGCTTCGGGCGGAATACGCAGTATTTT.

The V gene is TRBV29-1, the J gene TRBJ2-7; TRBD1 aligns across 7 bases. Germline values: CDR1 SQVTM, CDR2 ANQGSEA. The CDR3 covers 14 residues. V shed 0 bases, J shed 3 bases, and the junction held 5 bases outside the gene matches. CDR3 residues: CSVEDRTGFYEQYF. Here the CDR3 DNA reads TGCAGCGTTGAAGATAGGACAGGCTTCTACGAGCAGTACTTC.

CDR3 in DNA: TGTGCCAGCAGCGTAGGTGGCGGCTTACAAGAGACCCAGTACTTC. Its protein is CASSVGGGLQETQYF. The rearrangement links TRBV9 to TRBJ2-5; D is undetermined. This CDR3 has 15 residues. Germline assignment: CDR1 SGDLS and CDR2 YYNGEE. V gave up 0 bases and J gave up 2 bases, with 11 bases separating them.

The V call is TRBV12-3 or TRBV12-4, the J call TRBJ2-7; the D is unclear. Trimming cost V 6 bases and J 4 bases, with 19 bases left between them. This CDR3 is built from 15 residues. In nucleotides, the CDR3 is TGTGCCAGCAGGGCAGAGACATCCAATAGGTACGAGCAGTACTTC. This gives the protein CASRAETSNRYEQYF.

At least ten counts were recorded for this clonotype. V is TRBV4-1 and J is TRBJ1-2; TRBD1 aligns across 10 bases. The CDR3 sequence is 17 residues long. Unmatched junction bases numbered 9, after V lost 1 base and J lost 4 bases. Germline-derived CDR1 and CDR2 are MGHRA and YSYEKL. The CDR3 protein is CASSQVTGGASSYGYTF. In nucleotides, the CDR3 is TGCGCCAGCAGCCAAGTGACAGGGGGCGCGTCTTCCTATGGCTACACCTTC.

This clonotype has ten or more counts. The chain employs TRBV20-1 and TRBJ1-1; 11 nucleotides match TRBD1. This CDR3 comprises 14 residues. The germline V gene encodes CDR1 DFQATT and CDR2 SNEGSKA (reference sequence). V was pared by 4 bases and J by 4 bases, with 5 bases of the junction left unmatched. The CDR3 loop reads CSAKEGTGGTEAFF. DNA of the CDR3: TGCAGTGCTAAAGAAGGGACAGGGGGCACTGAAGCTTTCTTT.

The V call is TRBV12-1, the J call TRBJ2-1; the D call TRBD2 from the table was never checked on the DNA. TRBV12-1 is termed a pseudogene. The CDR3 contains 17 residues. This CDR3 is CASSPGLAGELDNEQFF. The CDR3 region has the DNA TGTGCCAGCAGCCCGGGACTAGCGGGAGAGTTGGACAATGAGCAGTTCTTC.

The chain employs TRBV27 and TRBJ1-6; the D is unclear. This CDR3 has 15 amino acids. V lost 2 bases and J 5 bases, leaving 10 bases between the germline ends. Looked up from germline, CDR1 is MNHEY and CDR2 is SMNVEV (reference sequence). The CDR3 is CASSLNRLDNSPLHF. The CDR3 coding sequence is TGTGCCAGCAGTTTAAACAGACTGGATAATTCACCCCTCCACTTT.

This chain connects TRBV12-3 or TRBV12-4 to TRBJ2-2, with D maybe TRBD2 (6 bases). The CDR3 is 15 amino acids. V was clipped by 7 bases and J by 5 bases, with 17 bases between them. The CDR3 DNA is TGTGCCAGCACCTGGGATGTGGGGGGAACCGGGGAGCTGTTTTTT. It encodes CASTWDVGGTGELFF.

This chain connects TRBV12-3 or TRBV12-4 to TRBJ2-1, with 11 bases identical to TRBD1. CDR3 length: 17 residues. V lost 5 bases and J lost 8; bases outside the gene matches: 14. CDR3 nucleotide sequence: TGTGCCAGCAGTATCTGGACAGGGGGCTCGGAATATGATGAGCAGTTCTTC. Amino acids: CASSIWTGGSEYDEQFF.

This clonotype was seen a few times. V is TRBV27 and J is TRBJ1-5, with TRBD1 matching 7 bases. The CDR3 totals 13 residues. The germline gives CDR1 MNHEY, CDR2 SMNVEV (reference sequence). Trimming at V came to 6 bases and at J to 3 bases, leaving 2 bases not matched to a gene. The CDR3 DNA follows: TGTGCCAGCAGACAGGGGCACAATCAGCCCCAGCATTTT. Translating gives CASRQGHNQPQHF.

The chain links TRBV7-8 to TRBJ2-5; TRBD2 agrees at 11 bases. Germline assignment: CDR1 SGHVS and CDR2 FQNEAQ. V lost 0 bases, J lost 5 bases, and 5 bases stayed unmatched. This CDR3 has 16 residues. The CDR3 region is CASSLATSGSGETQYF. The CDR3 nucleotides read TGTGCCAGCAGCTTAGCTACTAGCGGGAGTGGTGAGACCCAGTACTTC. Full variable domain (outside the CDR3, taken from reference TRBV7-8 and TRBJ2-5): GAGVSQSPRYKVAKRGQDVALRCDPISGHVSLFWYQQALGQGPEFLTYFQNEAQLDKSGLPSDRFFAERPEGSVSTLKIQRTQQEDSAVYLCASSLATSGSGETQYFGPGTRLLVL.

This clonotype showed up many times. The genes are TRBV12-3 or TRBV12-4 and TRBJ2-1; 10 nucleotides agree with TRBD2. Trimming at V came to 6 bases and at J to 7 bases, leaving 9 bases not matched to a gene. The length of the CDR3 is 15 residues. The chain's CDR3 is CASRGPGLARNEQFF. CDR3 coding DNA: TGTGCCAGCAGAGGCCCGGGACTAGCGCGAAATGAGCAGTTCTTC.

The CDR3 coding sequence is TGTGCCAGCAGTGAAGCTCAGACCCAGTACTTC. It yields the protein CASSEAQTQYF. This chain uses TRBV25-1 with TRBJ2-5; the D is unclear. The CDR3 has 11 residues. The germline V gene has CDR1 MGHDK and CDR2 SYGVNS. Trimming took 2 bases from V and 6 from J, leaving 4 bases between them.

This chain connects TRBV2 to TRBJ2-2; D might be TRBD1 or TRBD2, each matching 5 bases. The CDR3 is 15 amino acids. Germline V gene sequence: CDR1 SNHLY, CDR2 FYNNEI. Trimming cost V 7 bases and J 1 base, with 13 bases left between them. In DNA form, the CDR3 reads TGTGCCAGCACCTGGGACGGCGGGAACACCGGGGAGCTGTTTTTT. This codes for CASTWDGGNTGELFF.